This TCR beta chain stems from a study of blood T cell repertoires in COVID-19. Study-wide background: Samples taken during acute and convalescent COVID-19 were collected in the United States, Italy and Spain.

As processed by the authors: For nucleated cells, counts were estimated from reference gene primer amplification. Profiling relied on immunoSEQ multiplex PCR, and the TCRdb table lists in-frame clones only, not all of them. Clonal size and the V and J genes are those of that table, whereas D and trimming came from the DNA. Of approximately 200,000 clones in the sample, about 80% were seen once. Cohorts were determined from participant-reported clinical history. Trimming pared 5 bases from V and 9 bases from J, leaving 12 bases between. The V gene's germline CDR1 is SGHKS and CDR2 YYEKEE (reference sequence). The CDR3 consists of 12 residues.

The TCR sequence derives from a man between 40 and 49 years old who had recovered from COVID-19. Sequenced: PBMCs or T cells enriched from blood (not recorded which). The chain has TRBV5-5 and TRBJ1-5; weak D call: TRBD1 (5 bases). The CDR3 is CASRNGGGPQHF. CDR3 sequence (DNA): TGTGCCAGCAGAAATGGGGGGGGGCCCCAGCATTTT.